This TCR beta chain was recovered during a study of follicular helper T cells after annual influenza vaccination. At the level of the study: For some subjects, blood spans the 2013-2014, 2014-2015 and 2015-2016 annual vaccinations.

The assay was immunoSEQ multiplex PCR, and TCRdb's table has in-frame clones only and misses some. Of approximately 1,100 clones detected, just over 75% appear once; the ten largest clones hold more than 2%. CDR3 size: 13 residues. V was shortened by 7 bases and J by 2 bases, with 14 bases between the two germline ends. The V gene's germline CDR1 is SQVTM and CDR2 ANQGSEA. The time point denotes: 2014-2015 season, pre-vaccination. This TCR came from an adult who received the influenza vaccine. The source was CXCR5+ CD38+ circulating T follicular helper cells from blood, collected on the day of influenza vaccination. Subset indicated: circulating Tfh, non-naive CD4+CXCR5+PD-1+ (ICOS+CD38+ or ICOS-CD38-). The chain has TRBV29-1 and TRBJ1-1, with D tentatively TRBD1 (6 bases). CDR3 residues: CSGAQGPNTEAFF. CDR3 bases: TGCAGCGGTGCACAGGGACCTAACACTGAAGCTTTCTTT.